One and the same sample provided the 11 T cell receptor beta chains below, sequenced in a study of T cell clonality in common variable immunodeficiency. General study points: Fewer deletions and N-nucleotide insertions were reportedly seen in common variable immunodeficiency TCR beta sequences.

Assay: immunoSEQ multiplex PCR; the TCRdb copy retains only in-frame clones and omits some. The specimen has 25,000 to 35,000 clones, none found just once. These TCRs' antigens remain unknown. The specimen was peripheral blood mononuclear cells. The receptors derive from a human donor with common variable immunodeficiency.

In this sample, this clone turned up many times. The sequenced fragment ends 3 residues before the CDR3 boundary, so the rest is inferred from the germline J gene. The chain couples TRBV20-1 to TRBJ2-3; D may be TRBD2 (6 bases). The CDR3 runs 18 residues. Trimming removed 0 bases from V and 3 bases from J, with 22 bases in between. Germline CDR1 is DFQATT and CDR2 is SNEGSKA (reference sequence). The CDR3 bases that were read are TGCAGTGCTAGAGACCCCCCCACCCCGGGACTTGAAACAGATACG. The encoded protein is CSARDPPTPGLETDT. The full CDR3 sequence reads CSARDPPTPGLETDTQYF.

This clone was recorded at least ten times. Read coverage stops 3 residues before the CDR3 terminus; the germline J gene supplies the remainder. The V and J genes are TRBV7-3 and TRBJ2-3; D ambiguous. Germline CDR1 reads SGHTA; CDR2 reads FQGTGA. The CDR3 sequence is 12 residues long. Trimming shortened V by 6 bases and J by 3 bases, and 7 bases separated the two germline ends. The CDR3 bases that were read are TGTGCCAGCAGGGGCCCGACAGATACG. It translates to CASRGPTDT. The CDR3 in its entirety is CASRGPTDTQYF.

Many counts were recorded for this clone. The sequenced fragment ends 3 residues before the CDR3 boundary, so the rest is inferred from the germline J gene. The chain recombines TRBV29-1 with TRBJ2-2; tentative D call: TRBD1 (6 bases). With 2 bases removed from V and 3 bases from J, the gap between germline ends came to 7 bases. CDR3 size: 13 residues. Germline V CDR1 and CDR2: SQVTM, ANQGSEA. CDR3 bases read: TGCAGCGTTGAACAGGGGTACACCGGGGAG. The encoded protein is CSVEQGYTGE. The entire CDR3 is CSVEQGYTGELFF.

This clone has ten or more counts. The CDR3 end falls 3 residues outside the read, so it is completed with the germline J gene. The rearrangement links TRBV6-1 to TRBJ2-4; D is unresolved. The CDR3 runs 12 residues. From germline, CDR1 is MNHNS and CDR2 SASEGT. Trimming cost V 1 base and J 8 bases, with 6 bases left between them. The sequenced CDR3 bases are TGTGCCAGCAGTGAAGGGTTAGACATT. This codes for CASSEGLDI. The whole CDR3 protein reads CASSEGLDIQYF.

On this clone: Read sequence stops 3 residues before the CDR3 end, and the germline J gene provides the missing end. The chain carries TRBV20-1 and TRBJ2-5; 9 bases align to TRBD1. Germline loops: CDR1 DFQATT, CDR2 SNEGSKA (reference sequence). The V segment lost 5 bases and the J segment 5 bases; nucleotides outside the gene matches: 12. This CDR3 is built from 15 residues. CDR3 DNA (partial): TGCAGTGCTCTAACCGCACAGGGGGCGCGGGAGACC. It encodes CSALTAQGARET. The whole CDR3 reads CSALTAQGARETQYF.

Comment on this clone: The sequence runs out 3 residues before the end of the CDR3; the remainder is reconstructed from the germline J gene. The chain is built from TRBV4-2 and TRBJ2-7; 8 bases fit TRBD1. CDR3 length: 16 amino acids. J gave up 6 bases and V 0 bases, and 10 bases lay outside the gene matches. Looked up from germline, CDR1 is LGHNA and CDR2 is YNFKEQ. Partial CDR3 DNA: TGTGCCAGCAGCCAAGACTTCTGGACAGGGCGAGTCGAG. Protein: CASSQDFWTGRVE. The entire CDR3 is CASSQDFWTGRVEQYF.

This clone was counted many times. Coverage ceases 3 residues before the CDR3 finishes, and the germline J gene fills in the end. The chain uses TRBV10-3 and TRBJ1-1; D call uncertain. V was cut by 4 bases and J by 1 base, with 7 bases left in between. The length of the CDR3 is 13 residues. Germline V gene data show CDR1 as ENHRY and CDR2 as SYGVKD. The CDR3 spells CAISVDRNTEAFF. The part of the CDR3 DNA that was read is TGTGCCATCAGTGTAGATAGGAACACTGAA.

This clone was counted at least ten times. The missing CDR3 end, 3 residues past where the read stops, is filled in from the germline J gene. The rearrangement links TRBV19 to TRBJ1-5; 7 bases are a match to TRBD1. The V and J ends lost 5 bases and 6 bases, in that order; junction bases with no gene match: 10. Germline V gives CDR1 LNHDA, CDR2 SQIVND (reference sequence). This CDR3 contains 15 residues. The chain's CDR3 is CASSPGGTDGQPQHF. The part of the CDR3 DNA that was read is TGTGCCAGTAGTCCAGGAGGGACAGATGGTCAGCCC.

This clone appeared many times. The observed sequence ends 3 residues before the CDR3 terminus, with the missing tail filled in from the germline J gene. The chain has TRBV29-1 and TRBJ2-3; D is unresolved. Trimming removed 4 bases from V and 2 bases from J, with 7 bases in between. The CDR3 is made up of 12 amino acids. Germline CDR1 SQVTM, CDR2 ANQGSEA. CDR3 DNA, as far as it was read: TGCAGCGTTGCAGGAGACACAGATACG. Translating it yields CSVAGDTDT. In full, the CDR3 reads CSVAGDTDTQYF.

This clone was detected a few times. The read ends 3 residues early relative to the CDR3; the germline J gene fills the gap. This chain connects TRBV18 to TRBJ2-3; 13 bases fit TRBD2. CDR3 length equals 14 residues. Germline V CDR1 and CDR2: KGHSH, LQKENI. CDR3 sequence: CASSRTSGSGAQYF. Partial CDR3 DNA: TGTGCCAGCTCACGGACTAGCGGGAGTGGCGCG.

Comment on this clone: The read ends 3 residues shy of where the CDR3 ends; the end is completed using the germline J gene. This chain connects TRBV7-8 to TRBJ2-5; TRBD2 agrees at 7 bases. CDR1 SGHVS and CDR2 FQNEAQ come from the germline V gene. The V and J ends lost 5 bases and 1 base, in that order; junction bases with no gene match: 1. CDR3 length: 13 amino acids. The part of the CDR3 DNA that was read is TGTGCCAGCAGCCCTAGCGGCCAAGAGACC. Translating gives CASSPSGQET. Given in full, the CDR3 is CASSPSGQETQYF.